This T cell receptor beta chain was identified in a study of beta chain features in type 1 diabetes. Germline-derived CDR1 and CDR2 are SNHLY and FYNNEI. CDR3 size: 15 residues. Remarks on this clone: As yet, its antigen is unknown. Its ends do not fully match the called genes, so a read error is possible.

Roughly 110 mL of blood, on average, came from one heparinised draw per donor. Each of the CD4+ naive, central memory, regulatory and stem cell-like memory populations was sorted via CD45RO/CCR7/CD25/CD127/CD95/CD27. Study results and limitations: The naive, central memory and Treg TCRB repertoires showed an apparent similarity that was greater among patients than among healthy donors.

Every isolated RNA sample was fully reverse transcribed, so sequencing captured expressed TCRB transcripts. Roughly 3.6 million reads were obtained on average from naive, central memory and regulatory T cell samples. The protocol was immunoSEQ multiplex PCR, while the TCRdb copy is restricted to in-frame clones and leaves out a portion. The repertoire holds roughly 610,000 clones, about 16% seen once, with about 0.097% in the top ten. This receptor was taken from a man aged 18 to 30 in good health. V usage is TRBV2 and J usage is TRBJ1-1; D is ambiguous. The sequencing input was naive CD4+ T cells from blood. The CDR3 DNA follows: TGTGCCAGTGGCTCCCCAGGACCGACGAACGCTGAAGCTTTCTTT. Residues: CASGSPGPTNAEAFF.